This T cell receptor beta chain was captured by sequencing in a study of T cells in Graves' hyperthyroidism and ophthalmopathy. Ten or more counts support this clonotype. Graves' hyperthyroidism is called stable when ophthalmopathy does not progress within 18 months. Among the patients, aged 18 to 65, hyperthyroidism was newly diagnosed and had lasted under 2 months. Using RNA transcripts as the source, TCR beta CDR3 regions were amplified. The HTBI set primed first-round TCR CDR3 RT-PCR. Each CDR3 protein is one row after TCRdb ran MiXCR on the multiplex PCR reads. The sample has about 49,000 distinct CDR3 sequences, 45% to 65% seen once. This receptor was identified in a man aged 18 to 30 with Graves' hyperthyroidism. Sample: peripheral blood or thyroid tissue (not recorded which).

CDR3 coding DNA: TGTGCCAGCAGTCCGTCCGGACGAGGACCTACGCAGTATTTT. Protein product: CASSPSGRGPTQYF. This chain joins TRBV6-5 and TRBJ2-3; D is undetermined. There are 14 residues in the CDR3. Trimming removed 5 bases at V and 8 bases at J, with 17 bases between. The germline V gene has CDR1 MNHEY and CDR2 SVGAGI.